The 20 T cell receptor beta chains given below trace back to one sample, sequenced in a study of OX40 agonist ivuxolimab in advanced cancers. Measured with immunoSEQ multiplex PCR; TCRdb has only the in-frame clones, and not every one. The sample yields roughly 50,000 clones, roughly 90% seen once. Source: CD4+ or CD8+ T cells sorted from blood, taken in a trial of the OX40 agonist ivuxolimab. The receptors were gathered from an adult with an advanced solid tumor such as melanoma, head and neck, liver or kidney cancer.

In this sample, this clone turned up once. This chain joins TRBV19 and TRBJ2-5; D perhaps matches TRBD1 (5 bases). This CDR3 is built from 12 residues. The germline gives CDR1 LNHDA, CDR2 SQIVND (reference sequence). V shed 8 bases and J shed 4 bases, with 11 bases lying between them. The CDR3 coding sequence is TGTGCCAGTGGGGCCTCGGGAGAGACCCAGTACTTC. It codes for CASGASGETQYF.

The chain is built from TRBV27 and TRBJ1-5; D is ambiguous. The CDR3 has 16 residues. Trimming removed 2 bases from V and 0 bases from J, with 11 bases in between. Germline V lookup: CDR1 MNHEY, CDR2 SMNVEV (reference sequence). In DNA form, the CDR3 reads TGTGCCAGCAGTTTAGAGGGCGGGGATAGCAATCAGCCCCAGCATTTT. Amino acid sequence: CASSLEGGDSNQPQHF.

CDR3 coding DNA: TGTGCCAGCGGACTAACAGATACGCAGTATTTT. This encodes CASGLTDTQYF. This chain joins TRBV2 and TRBJ2-3; maybe TRBD2 (6 bases). The CDR3 consists of 11 residues. With 8 bases removed from V and 3 bases from J, the gap between germline ends came to 6 bases. Germline V gene lookup returns CDR1 SNHLY and CDR2 FYNNEI.

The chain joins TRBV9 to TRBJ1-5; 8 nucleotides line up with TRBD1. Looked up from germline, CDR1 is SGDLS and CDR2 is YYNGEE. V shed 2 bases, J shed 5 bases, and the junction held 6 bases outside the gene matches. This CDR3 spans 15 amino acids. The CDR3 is CASSVDGQGDQPQHF. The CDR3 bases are TGTGCCAGCAGCGTCGACGGACAGGGTGATCAGCCCCAGCATTTT.

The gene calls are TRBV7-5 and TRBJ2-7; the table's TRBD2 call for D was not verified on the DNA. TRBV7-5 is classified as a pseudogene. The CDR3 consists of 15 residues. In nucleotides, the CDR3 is TGTGTCAGAAGCCGCCCTAGCGGGGAGGGTATCGAGCAGTACTTC. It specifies CVRSRPSGEGIEQYF.

The CDR3 sequence: CASSYTGSDTEAFF. CDR3 DNA sequence: TGCGCCAGCAGCTATACAGGGTCGGACACTGAAGCTTTCTTT. The rearrangement joins TRBV5-1 to TRBJ1-1; D is perhaps TRBD1 (6 bases). Per the germline V gene, CDR1 is SGHRS and CDR2 is YFSETQ. The CDR3 covers 14 residues. Trimming took off 3 bases at V and 3 bases at J, with 12 bases between the two ends.

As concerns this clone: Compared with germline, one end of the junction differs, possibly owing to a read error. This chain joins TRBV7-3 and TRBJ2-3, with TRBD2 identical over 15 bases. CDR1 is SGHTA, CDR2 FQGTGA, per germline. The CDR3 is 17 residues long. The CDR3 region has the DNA TGTGCCAGCAGCTTACTGGGACTAGCGGGGGGCACTGATACGCAGTATTTT. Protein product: CASSLLGLAGGTDTQYF.

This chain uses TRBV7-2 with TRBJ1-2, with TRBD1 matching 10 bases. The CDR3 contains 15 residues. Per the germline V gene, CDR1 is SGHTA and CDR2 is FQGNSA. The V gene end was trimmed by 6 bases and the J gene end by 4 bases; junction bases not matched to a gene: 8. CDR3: CASRRPGQGIYGYTF. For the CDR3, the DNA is TGTGCCAGCAGACGTCCGGGACAGGGGATCTATGGCTACACCTTC.

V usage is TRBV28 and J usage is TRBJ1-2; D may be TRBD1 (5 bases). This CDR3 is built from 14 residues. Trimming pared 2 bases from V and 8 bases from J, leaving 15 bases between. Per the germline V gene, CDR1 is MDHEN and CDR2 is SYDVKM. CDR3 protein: CASSLISRDWGYTF. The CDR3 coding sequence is TGTGCCAGCAGTTTAATCTCTAGGGACTGGGGCTACACCTTC.

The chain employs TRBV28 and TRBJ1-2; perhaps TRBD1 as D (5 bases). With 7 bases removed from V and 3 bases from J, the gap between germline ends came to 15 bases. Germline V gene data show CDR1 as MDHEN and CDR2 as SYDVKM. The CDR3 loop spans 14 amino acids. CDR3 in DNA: TGTGCCAGCACGGCCTACGGGGCTCACTATGGCTACACCTTC. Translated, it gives CASTAYGAHYGYTF.

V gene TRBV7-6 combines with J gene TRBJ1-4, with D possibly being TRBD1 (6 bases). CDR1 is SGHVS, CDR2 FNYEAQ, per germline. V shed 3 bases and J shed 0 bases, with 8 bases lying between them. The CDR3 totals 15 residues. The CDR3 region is CASSFSGATNEKLFF. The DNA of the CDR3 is TGTGCCAGCAGCTTTTCAGGGGCAACTAATGAAAAACTGTTTTTT.

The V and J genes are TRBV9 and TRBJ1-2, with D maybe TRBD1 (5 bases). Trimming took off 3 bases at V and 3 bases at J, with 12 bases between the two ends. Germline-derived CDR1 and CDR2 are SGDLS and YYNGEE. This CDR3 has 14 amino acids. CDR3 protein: CASSATGTYYGYTF. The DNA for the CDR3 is TGTGCCAGCAGCGCCACCGGGACCTACTATGGCTACACCTTC.

The chain's CDR3 is CASTSFSGSSGANVLTF. The CDR3 DNA follows: TGTGCCAGCACCTCTTTCAGCGGGTCGTCTGGGGCCAACGTCCTGACTTTC. The rearrangement joins TRBV28 to TRBJ2-6, with D possibly being TRBD2 (6 bases). Between the trimmed V and J ends, which lost 7 bases and 1 base, there was a span of 17 bases. The CDR3 loop spans 17 amino acids. The germline CDR1 and CDR2 sequences are MDHEN and SYDVKM.

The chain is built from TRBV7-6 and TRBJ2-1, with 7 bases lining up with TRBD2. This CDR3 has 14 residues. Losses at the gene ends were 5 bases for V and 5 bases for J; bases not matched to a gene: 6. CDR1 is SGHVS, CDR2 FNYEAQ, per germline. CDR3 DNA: TGTGCCAGCAGCAGCAGCGGGATGGACAATGAGCAGTTCTTC. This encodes CASSSSGMDNEQFF.

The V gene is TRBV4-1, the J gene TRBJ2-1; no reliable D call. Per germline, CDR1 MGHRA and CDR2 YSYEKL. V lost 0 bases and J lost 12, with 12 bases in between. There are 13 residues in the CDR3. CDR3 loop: CASSQDLRRVQFF. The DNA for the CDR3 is TGCGCCAGCAGCCAAGATCTTAGGCGAGTGCAGTTCTTC.

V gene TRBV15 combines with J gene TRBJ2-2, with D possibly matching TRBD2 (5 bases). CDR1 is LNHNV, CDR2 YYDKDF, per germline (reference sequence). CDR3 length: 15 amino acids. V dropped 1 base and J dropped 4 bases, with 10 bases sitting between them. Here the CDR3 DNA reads TGTGCCACCAGCAGAGGCGGGCGGTTCACCGGGGAGCTGTTTTTT. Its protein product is CATSRGGRFTGELFF. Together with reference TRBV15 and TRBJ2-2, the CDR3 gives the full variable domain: DAMVIQNPRYQVTQFGKPVTLSCSQTLNHNVMYWYQQKSSQAPKLLFHYYDKDFNNEADTPDNFQSRRPNTSFCFLDIRSPGLGDTAMYLCATSRGGRFTGELFFGEGSRLTVL.

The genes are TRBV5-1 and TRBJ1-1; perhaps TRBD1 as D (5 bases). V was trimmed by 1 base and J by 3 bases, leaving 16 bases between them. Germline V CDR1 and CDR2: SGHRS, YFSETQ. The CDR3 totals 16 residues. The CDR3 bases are TGCGCCAGCAGCTTGCCGCGGAGGGGAGGTGACACTGAAGCTTTCTTT. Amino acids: CASSLPRRGGDTEAFF.

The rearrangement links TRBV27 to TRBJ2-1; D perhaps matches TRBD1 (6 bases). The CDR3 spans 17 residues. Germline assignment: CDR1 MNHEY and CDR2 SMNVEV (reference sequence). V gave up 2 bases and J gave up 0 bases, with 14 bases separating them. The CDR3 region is CASSLGLGASSYNEQFF. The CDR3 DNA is TGTGCCAGCAGTTTAGGTTTGGGGGCAAGCTCCTACAATGAGCAGTTCTTC.

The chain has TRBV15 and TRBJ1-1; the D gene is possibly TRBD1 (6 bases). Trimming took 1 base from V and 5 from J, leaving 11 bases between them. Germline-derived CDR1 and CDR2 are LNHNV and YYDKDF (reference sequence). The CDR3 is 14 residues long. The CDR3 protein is CATSRVRGETEAFF. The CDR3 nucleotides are TGTGCCACCAGCAGAGTAAGGGGGGAAACTGAAGCTTTCTTT.

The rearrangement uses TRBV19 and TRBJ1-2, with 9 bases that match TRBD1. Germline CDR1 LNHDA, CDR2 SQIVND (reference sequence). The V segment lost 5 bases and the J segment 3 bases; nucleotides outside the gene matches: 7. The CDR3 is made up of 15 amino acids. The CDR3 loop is CASSFSGQGYYGYTF. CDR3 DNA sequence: TGTGCCAGTAGTTTCTCGGGACAGGGATACTATGGCTACACCTTC.